This T cell receptor beta chain was identified during a study of T cells in Graves' hyperthyroidism and ophthalmopathy. Study-level results: The model anticipated ophthalmopathy a median about six months pre-onset.

When ophthalmopathy did not progress within 18 months, Graves' hyperthyroidism was considered stable. Among the patients, aged 18 to 65, hyperthyroidism was newly diagnosed and had lasted under 2 months. Lactation, pregnancy, other autoimmune disease or uncontrolled infection excluded patients. Germline V lookup: CDR1 SNHLY, CDR2 FYNNEI. Trimming shortened V by 3 bases and J by 8 bases, and 7 bases separated the two germline ends. The CDR3 loop spans 11 amino acids. This clonotype has a count of ten or more. Its antigen is not identified. Just one base apart from a much larger clone, this may be a read error. The source material, RNA transcripts, was used to amplify TCR beta CDR3 regions. During a first-round RT-PCR of the TCR CDR3, the HTBI primer set was used. One entry per CDR3 protein results from TCRdb running MiXCR on the multiplex PCR reads. The sample consists of approximately 420,000 distinct CDR3 sequences, about 13% of them appearing once.

The TCR was taken from a woman aged 18-29 years with Graves' hyperthyroidism. The V call is TRBV2, the J call TRBJ1-1; TRBD1 is a possible D gene (5 bases). Source material: blood. The CDR3 region has the DNA TGTGCCAGCAGTGAGGGGGGGGAAGCTTTCTTT. Its translation is CASSEGGEAFF.